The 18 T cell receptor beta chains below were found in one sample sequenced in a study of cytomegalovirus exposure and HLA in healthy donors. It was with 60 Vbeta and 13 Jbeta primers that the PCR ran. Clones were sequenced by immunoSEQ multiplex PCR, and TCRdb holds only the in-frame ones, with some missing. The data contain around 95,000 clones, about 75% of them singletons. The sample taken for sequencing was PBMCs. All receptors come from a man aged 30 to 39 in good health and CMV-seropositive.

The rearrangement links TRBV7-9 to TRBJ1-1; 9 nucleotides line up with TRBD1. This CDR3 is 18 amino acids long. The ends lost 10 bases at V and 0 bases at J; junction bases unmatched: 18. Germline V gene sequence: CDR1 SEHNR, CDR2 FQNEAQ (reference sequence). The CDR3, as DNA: TGTGCCACCAACCCGAGACGTGGATGGGACAGGGTGAACACTGAAGCTTTCTTT. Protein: CATNPRRGWDRVNTEAFF.

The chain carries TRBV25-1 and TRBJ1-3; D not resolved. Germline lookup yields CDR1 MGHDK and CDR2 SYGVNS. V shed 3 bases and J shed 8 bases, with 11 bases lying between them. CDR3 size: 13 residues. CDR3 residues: CASSDTTGDTIYF. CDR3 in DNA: TGTGCCAGCAGTGACACCACCGGGGACACCATATATTTT.

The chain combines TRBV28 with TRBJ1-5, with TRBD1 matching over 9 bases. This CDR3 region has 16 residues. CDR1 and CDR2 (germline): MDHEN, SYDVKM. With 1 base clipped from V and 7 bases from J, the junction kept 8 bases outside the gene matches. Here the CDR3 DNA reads TGTGCCAGCAGTTTATATAGGGACAGGGTACTCCAGCCCCAGCATTTT. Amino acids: CASSLYRDRVLQPQHF.

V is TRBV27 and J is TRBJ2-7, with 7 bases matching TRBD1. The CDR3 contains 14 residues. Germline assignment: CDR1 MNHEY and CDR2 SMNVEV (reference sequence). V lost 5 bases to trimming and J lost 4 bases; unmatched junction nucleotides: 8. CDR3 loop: CASSPWDSPYEQYF. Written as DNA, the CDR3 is TGTGCCAGCAGTCCCTGGGACAGTCCATACGAGCAGTACTTC.

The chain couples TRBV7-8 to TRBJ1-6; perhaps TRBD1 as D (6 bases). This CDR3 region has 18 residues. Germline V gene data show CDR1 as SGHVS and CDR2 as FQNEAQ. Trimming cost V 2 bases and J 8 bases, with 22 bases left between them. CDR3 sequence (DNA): TGTGCCAGCAGCTTACGCCGCCCGCGTCAGGGGAATCATTCACCCCTCCACTTT. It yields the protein CASSLRRPRQGNHSPLHF.

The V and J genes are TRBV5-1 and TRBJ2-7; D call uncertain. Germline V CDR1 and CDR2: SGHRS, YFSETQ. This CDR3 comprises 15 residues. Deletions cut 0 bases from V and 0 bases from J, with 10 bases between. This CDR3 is CASSLEWLSSYEQYF. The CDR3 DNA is TGCGCCAGCAGCTTGGAATGGCTCAGCTCCTACGAGCAGTACTTC.

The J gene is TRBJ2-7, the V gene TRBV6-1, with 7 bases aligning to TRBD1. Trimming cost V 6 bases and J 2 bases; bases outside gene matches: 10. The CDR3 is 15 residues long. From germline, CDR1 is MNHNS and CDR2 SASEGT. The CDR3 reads CASRQDRRIPYEQYF. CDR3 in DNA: TGTGCCAGCAGACAGGACAGGAGAATTCCCTACGAGCAGTACTTC.

The DNA of the CDR3 is TGTGCCAGCAGTCAGAGACAGGGGGCTGAAGCTTTCTTT. This encodes CASSQRQGAEAFF. V is TRBV2 and J is TRBJ1-1, with 9 bases identical to TRBD1. CDR1 is SNHLY and CDR2 is FYNNEI in the germline V gene. Trimming removed 5 bases from V and 6 bases from J; junction bases left unmatched: 4. The CDR3 is 13 amino acids.

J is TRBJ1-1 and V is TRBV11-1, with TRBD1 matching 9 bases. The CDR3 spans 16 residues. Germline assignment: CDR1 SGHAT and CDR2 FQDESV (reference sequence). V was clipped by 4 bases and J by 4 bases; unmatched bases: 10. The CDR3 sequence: CASSSEQGARSTEAFF. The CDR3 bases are TGTGCCAGCAGCTCCGAACAGGGGGCGCGGTCCACTGAAGCTTTCTTT.

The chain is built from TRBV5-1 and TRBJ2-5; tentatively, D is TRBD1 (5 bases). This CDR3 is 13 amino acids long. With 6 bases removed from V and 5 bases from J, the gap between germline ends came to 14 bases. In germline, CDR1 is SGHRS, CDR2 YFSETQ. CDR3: CASKSRVWETQYF. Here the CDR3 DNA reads TGCGCCAGCAAAAGCAGGGTCTGGGAGACCCAGTACTTC.

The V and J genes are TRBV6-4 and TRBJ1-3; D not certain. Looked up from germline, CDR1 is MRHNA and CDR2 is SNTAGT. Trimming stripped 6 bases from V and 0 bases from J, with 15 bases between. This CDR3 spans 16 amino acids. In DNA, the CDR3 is TGTGCCAGCAGCGAAATACAGCAGAGCTCTGGAAACACCATATATTTT. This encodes CASSEIQQSSGNTIYF.

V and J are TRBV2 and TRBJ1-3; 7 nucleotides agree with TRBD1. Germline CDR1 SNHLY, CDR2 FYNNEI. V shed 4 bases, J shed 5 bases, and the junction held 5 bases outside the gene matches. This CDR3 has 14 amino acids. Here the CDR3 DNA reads TGTGCCAGCAGTGGATCGACAGGGAGAAACACCATATATTTT. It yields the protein CASSGSTGRNTIYF.

CDR3 amino acids: CASSRSGKDRNTEAFF. DNA of the CDR3: TGCGCCAGCAGCCGGAGTGGTAAGGACAGGAACACTGAAGCTTTCTTT. The gene calls are TRBV4-3 and TRBJ1-1; a possible D gene is TRBD1 (6 bases). Germline loops: CDR1 LGHNA, CDR2 YSLEER. V gave up 4 bases and J gave up 1 base, with 16 bases separating them. The CDR3 is 16 amino acids.

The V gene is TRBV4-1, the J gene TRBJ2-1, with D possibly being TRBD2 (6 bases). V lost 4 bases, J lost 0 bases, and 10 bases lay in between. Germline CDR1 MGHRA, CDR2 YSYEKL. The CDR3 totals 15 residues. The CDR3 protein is CASSLRGNSYNEQFF. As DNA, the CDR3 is TGCGCCAGCAGCCTCCGGGGGAACTCCTACAATGAGCAGTTCTTC.

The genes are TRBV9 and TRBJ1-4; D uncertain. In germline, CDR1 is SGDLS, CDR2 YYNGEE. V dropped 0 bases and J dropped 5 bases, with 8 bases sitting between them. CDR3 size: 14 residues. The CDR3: CASSVDSRNEKLFF. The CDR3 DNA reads TGTGCCAGCAGCGTAGACTCGAGGAATGAAAAACTGTTTTTT.

In nucleotides, the CDR3 is TGTGCCAGCAGCCCCCGGGACAGCCAAGAGACCCAGTACTTC. As protein: CASSPRDSQETQYF. The chain uses TRBV21-1 and TRBJ2-5; the D call TRBD1 from the table was never checked on the DNA. TRBV21-1 is an annotated pseudogene. This CDR3 spans 14 amino acids.

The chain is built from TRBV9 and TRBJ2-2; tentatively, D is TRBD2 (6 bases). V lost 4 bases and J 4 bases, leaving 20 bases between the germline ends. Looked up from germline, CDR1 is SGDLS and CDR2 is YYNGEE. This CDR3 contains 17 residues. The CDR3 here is CASSLDLRGKSTGELFF. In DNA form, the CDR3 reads TGTGCCAGCAGCCTGGATCTGCGGGGTAAATCCACCGGGGAGCTGTTTTTT.

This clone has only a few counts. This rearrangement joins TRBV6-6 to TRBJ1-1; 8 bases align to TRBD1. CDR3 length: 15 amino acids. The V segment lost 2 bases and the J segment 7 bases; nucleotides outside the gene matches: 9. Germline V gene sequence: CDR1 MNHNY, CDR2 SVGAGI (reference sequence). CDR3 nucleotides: TGTGCCAGCAGTTACGCAACAAGCAGGGGGCTTGAAGCTTTCTTT. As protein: CASSYATSRGLEAFF.